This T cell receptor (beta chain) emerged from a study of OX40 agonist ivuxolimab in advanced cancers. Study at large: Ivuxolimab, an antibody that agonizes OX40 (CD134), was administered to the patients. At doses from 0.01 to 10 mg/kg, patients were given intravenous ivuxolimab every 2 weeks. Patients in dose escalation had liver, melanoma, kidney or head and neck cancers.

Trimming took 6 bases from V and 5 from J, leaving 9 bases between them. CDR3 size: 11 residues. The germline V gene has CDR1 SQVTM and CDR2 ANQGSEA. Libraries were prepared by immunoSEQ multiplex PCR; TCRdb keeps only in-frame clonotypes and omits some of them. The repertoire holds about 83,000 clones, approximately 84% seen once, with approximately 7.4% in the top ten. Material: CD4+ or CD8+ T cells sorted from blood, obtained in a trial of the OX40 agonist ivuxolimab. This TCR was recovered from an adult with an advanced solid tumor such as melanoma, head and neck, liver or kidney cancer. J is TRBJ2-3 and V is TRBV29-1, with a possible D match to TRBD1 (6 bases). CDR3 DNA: TGCAGCGTGCCCAGGGGAGATACGCAGTATTTT. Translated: CSVPRGDTQYF.